The T cell receptor (beta chain) under discussion was sequenced for a study of T cells after yellow fever vaccination. This clonotype showed up many times. Its specificity is unknown. Per the germline V gene, CDR1 is SGHRS and CDR2 is YFSETQ. CDR3 length: 16 amino acids. After removal of 0 bases from V and 4 bases from J, the junction contained 5 bases not matched to a gene. TCRdb redid the calling of the 5' RACE reads with MiXCR, one entry per CDR3 protein. The sample lists some 250,000 distinct CDR3 sequences, 3.6% seen once, with approximately 18% in the top ten. Study-wide points: From the bulk population, abundant clonotypes could contaminate and appear within FACS-sorted repertoires. Among primary-vaccination clones, most reappeared after the booster, at approximately 96% for CD4 and about 90% for CD8.

The sequence was obtained from a man between 18 and 35 years old who received the YFV17D yellow fever vaccine. This chain uses TRBV5-1 with TRBJ2-2; 8 positions agree with TRBD1. Sample: PBMCs, taken 15 days after the yellow fever booster vaccination. CDR3 DNA: TGCGCCAGCAGCTTGGTAGGGACAGGTCTCACCGGGGAGCTGTTTTTT. The encoded protein is CASSLVGTGLTGELFF.